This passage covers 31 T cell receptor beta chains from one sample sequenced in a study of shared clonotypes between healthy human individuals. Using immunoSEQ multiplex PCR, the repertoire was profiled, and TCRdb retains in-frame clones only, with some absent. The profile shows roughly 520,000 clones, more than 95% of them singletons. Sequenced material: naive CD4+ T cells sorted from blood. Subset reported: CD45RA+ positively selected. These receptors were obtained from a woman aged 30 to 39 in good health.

The CDR3 nucleotides read TGCAGCGTTGGGAGGAAGCGTAACACCGGGGAGCTGTTTTTT. It specifies CSVGRKRNTGELFF. The genes are TRBV29-1 and TRBJ2-2, with D tentatively TRBD2 (5 bases). V dropped 4 bases and J dropped 2 bases, with 11 bases sitting between them. The germline CDR1 and CDR2 sequences are SQVTM and ANQGSEA. The CDR3 has 14 amino acids.

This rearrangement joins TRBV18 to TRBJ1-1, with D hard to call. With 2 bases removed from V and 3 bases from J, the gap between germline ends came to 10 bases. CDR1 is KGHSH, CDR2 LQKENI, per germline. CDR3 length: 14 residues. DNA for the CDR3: TGTGCCAGCTCACCAGGTGTTGGTGACACTGAAGCTTTCTTT. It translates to CASSPGVGDTEAFF. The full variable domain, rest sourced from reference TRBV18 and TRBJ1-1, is NAGVMQNPRHLVRRRGQEARLRCSPMKGHSHVYWYRQLPEEGLKFMVYLQKENIIDESGMPKERFSAEFPKEGPSILRIQQVVRGDSAAYFCASSPGVGDTEAFFGQGTRLTVV.

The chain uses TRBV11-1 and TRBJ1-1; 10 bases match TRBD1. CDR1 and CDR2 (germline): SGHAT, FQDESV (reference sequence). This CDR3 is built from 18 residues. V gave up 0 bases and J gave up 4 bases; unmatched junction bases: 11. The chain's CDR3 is CASSLAGDRGIWSTEAFF. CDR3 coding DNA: TGTGCCAGCAGCTTAGCGGGGGACAGGGGTATTTGGAGCACTGAAGCTTTCTTT.

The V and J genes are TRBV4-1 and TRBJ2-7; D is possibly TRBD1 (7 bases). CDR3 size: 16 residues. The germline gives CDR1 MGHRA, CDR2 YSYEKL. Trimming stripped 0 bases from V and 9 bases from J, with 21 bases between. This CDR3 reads CASSQDRDRAGGWQYF. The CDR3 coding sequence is TGCGCCAGCAGCCAAGATCGTGACAGGGCTGGAGGGTGGCAGTACTTC.

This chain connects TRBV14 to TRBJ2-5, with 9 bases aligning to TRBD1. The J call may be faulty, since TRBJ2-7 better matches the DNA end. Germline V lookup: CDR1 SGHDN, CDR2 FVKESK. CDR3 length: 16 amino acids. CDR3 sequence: CASSHLWDREFHEQYF. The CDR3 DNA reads TGTGCCAGCAGCCATTTGTGGGACAGGGAGTTCCACGAGCAGTACTTC.

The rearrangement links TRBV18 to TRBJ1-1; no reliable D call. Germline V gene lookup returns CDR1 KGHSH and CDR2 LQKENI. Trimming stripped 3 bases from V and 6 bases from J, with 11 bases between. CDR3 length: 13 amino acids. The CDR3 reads CASSPRLVPEAFF. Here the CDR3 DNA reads TGTGCCAGCTCACCCCGTTTGGTTCCTGAAGCTTTCTTT. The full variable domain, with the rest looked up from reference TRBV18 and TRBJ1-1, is NAGVMQNPRHLVRRRGQEARLRCSPMKGHSHVYWYRQLPEEGLKFMVYLQKENIIDESGMPKERFSAEFPKEGPSILRIQQVVRGDSAAYFCASSPRLVPEAFFGQGTRLTVV.

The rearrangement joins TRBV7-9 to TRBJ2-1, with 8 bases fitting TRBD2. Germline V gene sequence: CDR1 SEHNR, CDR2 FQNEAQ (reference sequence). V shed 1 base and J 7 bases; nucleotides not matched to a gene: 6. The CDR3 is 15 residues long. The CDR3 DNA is TGTGCCAGCAGCTTAGAAGGCGGGAGGATTAATGAGCAGTTCTTC. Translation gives CASSLEGGRINEQFF.

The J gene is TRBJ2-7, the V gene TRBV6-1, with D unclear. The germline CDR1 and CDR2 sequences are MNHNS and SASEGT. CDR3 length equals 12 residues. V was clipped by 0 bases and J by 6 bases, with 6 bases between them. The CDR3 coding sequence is TGTGCCAGCAGTGAAGCAAAGGGCGAGCAGTACTTC. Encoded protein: CASSEAKGEQYF.

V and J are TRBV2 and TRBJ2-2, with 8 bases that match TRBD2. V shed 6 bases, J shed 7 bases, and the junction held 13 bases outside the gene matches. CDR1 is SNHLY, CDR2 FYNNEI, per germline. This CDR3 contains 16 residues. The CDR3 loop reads CASSQEREITGGELFF. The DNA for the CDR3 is TGTGCCAGCAGCCAGGAGCGGGAGATAACAGGCGGGGAGCTGTTTTTT.

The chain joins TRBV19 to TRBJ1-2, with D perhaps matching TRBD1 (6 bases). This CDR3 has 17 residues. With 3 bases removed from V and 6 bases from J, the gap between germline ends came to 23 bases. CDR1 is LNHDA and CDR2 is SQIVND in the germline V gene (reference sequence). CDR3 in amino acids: CASSISPREGVRNGYTF. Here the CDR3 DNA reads TGTGCCAGTAGTATTTCGCCCCGGGAGGGGGTACGGAATGGCTACACCTTC.

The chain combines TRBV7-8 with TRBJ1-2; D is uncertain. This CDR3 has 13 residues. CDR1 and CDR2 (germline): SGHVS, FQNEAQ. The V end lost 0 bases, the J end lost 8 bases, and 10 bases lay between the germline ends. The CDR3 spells CASSLAERYGYTF. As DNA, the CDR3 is TGTGCCAGCAGCTTAGCCGAGAGATACGGCTACACCTTC.

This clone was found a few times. CDR3 coding DNA: TGTGCCAGCAGTCCGGACGGGACCTATGGCTACACCTTC. Encoded protein: CASSPDGTYGYTF. The chain combines TRBV25-1 with TRBJ1-2; TRBD1 might be the D (5 bases). The CDR3 is 13 amino acids. Trimming took 5 bases from V and 4 from J, leaving 11 bases between them. The germline V gene encodes CDR1 MGHDK and CDR2 SYGVNS.

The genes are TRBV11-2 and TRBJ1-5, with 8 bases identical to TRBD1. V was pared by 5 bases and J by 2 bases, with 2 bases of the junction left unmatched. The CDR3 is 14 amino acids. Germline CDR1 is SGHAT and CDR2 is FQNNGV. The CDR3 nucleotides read TGTGCCAGCAGCAAGGGACAGGGCAATCAGCCCCAGCATTTT. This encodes CASSKGQGNQPQHF.

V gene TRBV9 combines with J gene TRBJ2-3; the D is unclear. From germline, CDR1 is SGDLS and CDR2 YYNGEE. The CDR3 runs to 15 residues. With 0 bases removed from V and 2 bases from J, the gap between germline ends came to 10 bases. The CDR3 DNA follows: TGTGCCAGCAGCGTAGGAGGTTGGGACACAGATACGCAGTATTTT. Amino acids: CASSVGGWDTDTQYF.

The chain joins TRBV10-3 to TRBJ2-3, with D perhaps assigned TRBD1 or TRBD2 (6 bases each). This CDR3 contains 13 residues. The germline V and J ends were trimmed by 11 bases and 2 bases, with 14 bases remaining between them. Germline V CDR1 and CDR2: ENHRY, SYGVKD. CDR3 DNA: TGTGCCCTGGGGGGCGGACCCACAGATACGCAGTATTTT. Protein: CALGGGPTDTQYF.

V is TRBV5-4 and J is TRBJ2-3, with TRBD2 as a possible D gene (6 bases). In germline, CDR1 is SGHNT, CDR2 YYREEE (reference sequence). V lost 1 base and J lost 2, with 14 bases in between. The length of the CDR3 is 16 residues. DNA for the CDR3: TGTGCCAGCAGCTTGCTGGCGGGATTCAACACAGATACGCAGTATTTT. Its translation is CASSLLAGFNTDTQYF. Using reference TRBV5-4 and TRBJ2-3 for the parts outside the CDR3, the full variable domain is ETGVTQSPTHLIKTRGQQVTLRCSSQSGHNTVSWYQQALGQGPQFIFQYYREEENGRGNFPPRFSGLQFPNYSSELNVNALELDDSALYLCASSLLAGFNTDTQYFGPGTRLTVL.

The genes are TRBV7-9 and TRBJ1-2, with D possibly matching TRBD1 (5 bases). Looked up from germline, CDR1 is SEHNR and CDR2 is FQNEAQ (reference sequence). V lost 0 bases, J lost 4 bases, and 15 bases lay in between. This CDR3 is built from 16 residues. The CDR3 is CASSLALGRGGYGYTF. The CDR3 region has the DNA TGTGCCAGCAGCTTAGCCCTCGGGAGGGGTGGCTATGGCTACACCTTC.

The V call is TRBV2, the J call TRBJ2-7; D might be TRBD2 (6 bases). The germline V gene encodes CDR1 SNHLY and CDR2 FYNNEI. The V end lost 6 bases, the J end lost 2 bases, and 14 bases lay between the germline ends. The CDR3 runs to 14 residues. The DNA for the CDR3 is TGTGCCAGCAGGGAGACAGCGGGTCCCTACGAGCAGTACTTC. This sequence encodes CASRETAGPYEQYF.

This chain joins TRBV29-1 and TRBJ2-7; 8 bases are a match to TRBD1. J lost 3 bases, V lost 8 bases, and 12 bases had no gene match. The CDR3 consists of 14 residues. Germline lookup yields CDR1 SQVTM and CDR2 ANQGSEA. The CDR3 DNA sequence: TGCAGCACTGCGGCGGGGACAGGTGGCTACGAGCAGTACTTC. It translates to CSTAAGTGGYEQYF.

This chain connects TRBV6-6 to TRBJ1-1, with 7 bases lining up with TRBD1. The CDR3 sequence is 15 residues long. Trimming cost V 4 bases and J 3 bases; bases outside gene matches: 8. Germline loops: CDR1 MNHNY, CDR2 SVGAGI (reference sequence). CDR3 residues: CASSSFTGAYTEAFF. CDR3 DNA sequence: TGTGCCAGCAGTTCCTTCACAGGGGCGTACACTGAAGCTTTCTTT.

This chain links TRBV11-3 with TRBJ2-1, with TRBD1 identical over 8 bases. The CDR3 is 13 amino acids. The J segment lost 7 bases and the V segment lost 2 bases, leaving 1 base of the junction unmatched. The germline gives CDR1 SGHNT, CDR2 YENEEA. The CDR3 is CASSLQGANEQFF. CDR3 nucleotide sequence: TGTGCCAGCAGCTTACAGGGGGCGAATGAGCAGTTCTTC.

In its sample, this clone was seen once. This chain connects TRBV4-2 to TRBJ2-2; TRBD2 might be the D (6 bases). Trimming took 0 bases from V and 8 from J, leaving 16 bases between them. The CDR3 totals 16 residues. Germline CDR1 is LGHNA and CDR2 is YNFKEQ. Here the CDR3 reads CASSQDTRGRRGELFF. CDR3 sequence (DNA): TGTGCCAGCAGCCAAGACACCCGGGGGAGAAGGGGGGAGCTGTTTTTT.

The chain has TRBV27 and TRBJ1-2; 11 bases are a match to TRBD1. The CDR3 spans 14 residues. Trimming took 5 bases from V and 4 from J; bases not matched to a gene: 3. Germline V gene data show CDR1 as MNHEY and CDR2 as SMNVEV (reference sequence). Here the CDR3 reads CASSPGQGVYGYTF. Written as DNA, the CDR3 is TGTGCCAGCAGTCCGGGACAGGGGGTCTATGGCTACACCTTC.

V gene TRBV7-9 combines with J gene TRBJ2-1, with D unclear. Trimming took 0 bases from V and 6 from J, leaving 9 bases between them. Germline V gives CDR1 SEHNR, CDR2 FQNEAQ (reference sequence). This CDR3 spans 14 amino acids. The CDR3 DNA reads TGTGCCAGCAGCTTAGCGCCGGCCGGCAATGAGCAGTTCTTC. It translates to CASSLAPAGNEQFF.

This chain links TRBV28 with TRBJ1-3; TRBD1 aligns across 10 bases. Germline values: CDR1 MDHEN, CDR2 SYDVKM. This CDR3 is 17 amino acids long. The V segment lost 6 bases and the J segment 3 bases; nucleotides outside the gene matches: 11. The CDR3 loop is CASSEEGQGGLGNTIYF. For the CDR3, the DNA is TGTGCCAGCAGCGAGGAAGGACAGGGGGGCCTTGGAAACACCATATATTTT.

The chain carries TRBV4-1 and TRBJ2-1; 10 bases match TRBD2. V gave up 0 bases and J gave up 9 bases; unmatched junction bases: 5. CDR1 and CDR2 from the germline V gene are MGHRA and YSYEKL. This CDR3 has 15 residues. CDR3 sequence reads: CASSQEASGRGEQFF. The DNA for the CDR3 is TGCGCCAGCAGCCAAGAGGCTAGCGGGAGAGGTGAGCAGTTCTTC.

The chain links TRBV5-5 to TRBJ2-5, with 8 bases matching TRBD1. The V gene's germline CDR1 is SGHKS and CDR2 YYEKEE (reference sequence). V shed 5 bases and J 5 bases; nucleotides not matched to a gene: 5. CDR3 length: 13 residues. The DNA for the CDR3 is TGTGCCAGCAGGGAGACAGGGGTCGAGACCCAGTACTTC. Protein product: CASRETGVETQYF.

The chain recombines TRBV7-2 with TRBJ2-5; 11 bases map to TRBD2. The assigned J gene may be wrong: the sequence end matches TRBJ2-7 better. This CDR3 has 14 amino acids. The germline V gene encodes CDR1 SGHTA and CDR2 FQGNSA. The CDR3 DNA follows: TGTGCCAGTACCGGGACTAGCGGCCCCTACGAGCAGTACTTC. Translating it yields CASTGTSGPYEQYF.

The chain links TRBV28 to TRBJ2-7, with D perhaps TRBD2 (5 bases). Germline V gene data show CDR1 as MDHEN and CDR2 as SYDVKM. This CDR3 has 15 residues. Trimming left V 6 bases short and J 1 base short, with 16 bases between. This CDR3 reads CASSTLDGISYEQYF. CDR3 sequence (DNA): TGTGCCAGCAGCACGCTGGACGGGATATCCTACGAGCAGTACTTC.

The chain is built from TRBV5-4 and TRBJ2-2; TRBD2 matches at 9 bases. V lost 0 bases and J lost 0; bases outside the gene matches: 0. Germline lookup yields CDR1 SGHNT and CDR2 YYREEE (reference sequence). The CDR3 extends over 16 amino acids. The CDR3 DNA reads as TGTGCCAGCAGCTTGGTAGCGGGAGCGAACACCGGGGAGCTGTTTTTT. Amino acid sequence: CASSLVAGANTGELFF.

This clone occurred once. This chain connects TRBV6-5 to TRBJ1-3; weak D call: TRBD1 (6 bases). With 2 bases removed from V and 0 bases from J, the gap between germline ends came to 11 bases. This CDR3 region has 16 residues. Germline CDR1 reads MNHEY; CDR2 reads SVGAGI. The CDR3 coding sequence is TGTGCCAGCAGTTACACCTGGGACATCTCTGGAAACACCATATATTTT. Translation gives CASSYTWDISGNTIYF.